The T cell receptor (beta chain) described here comes from a study of human T cells and chemical hapten exposure. Stated time point: pre-sensitization, week 0. Specified treatment: therapeutic diphenylcyclopropenone sensitization with weekly scalp DPC. Unique molecular identifiers were linked by the library to individual cDNA molecules. TCRdb recomputed calls from the RACE reads with MiXCR, one row per CDR3 protein. The sample carries around 260,000 distinct CDR3 sequences, 7.5% to 9% recorded once. The V and J ends lost 6 bases and 8 bases, in that order; junction bases with no gene match: 7. CDR1 and CDR2 (germline): MNHEY, SVGAGI. There are 13 residues in the CDR3.

Specimen: whole blood, collected in connection with sensitization to the hapten diphenylcyclopropenone (DPC). This clonotype originated in a woman aged 40 to 50 with alopecia areata. Some clones in this sample may be carry-over from other donors' samples. The genes are TRBV6-5 and TRBJ1-1; 9 nucleotides match TRBD1. CDR3 coding DNA: TGTGCCAGCAGGCTGACAGGGGGTAACGAAGCTTTCTTT. Residues: CASRLTGGNEAFF.